This TCR beta chain originates from a study of cytomegalovirus exposure and HLA in healthy donors. The germline CDR1 and CDR2 sequences are MDHEN and SYDVKM. The junction had 8 bases not matched to a gene; V was cut back by 4 bases and J by 8 bases. The CDR3 contains 14 residues. 60 Vbeta and 13 Jbeta primers were used in PCR. Only in-frame clones appear in the TCRdb table, and some are missing; sequencing was by immunoSEQ multiplex PCR. In all, the sample yields some 180,000 clones. This sequence was found in a man aged 25 to 40 in good health and CMV-seronegative. The sample comprised PBMCs. J is TRBJ2-1 and V is TRBV28; 7 bases match TRBD2. The CDR3 region is CASSSTAGNHEQFF. The CDR3 nucleotides read TGTGCCAGCAGTTCCACAGCGGGAAACCATGAGCAGTTCTTC.